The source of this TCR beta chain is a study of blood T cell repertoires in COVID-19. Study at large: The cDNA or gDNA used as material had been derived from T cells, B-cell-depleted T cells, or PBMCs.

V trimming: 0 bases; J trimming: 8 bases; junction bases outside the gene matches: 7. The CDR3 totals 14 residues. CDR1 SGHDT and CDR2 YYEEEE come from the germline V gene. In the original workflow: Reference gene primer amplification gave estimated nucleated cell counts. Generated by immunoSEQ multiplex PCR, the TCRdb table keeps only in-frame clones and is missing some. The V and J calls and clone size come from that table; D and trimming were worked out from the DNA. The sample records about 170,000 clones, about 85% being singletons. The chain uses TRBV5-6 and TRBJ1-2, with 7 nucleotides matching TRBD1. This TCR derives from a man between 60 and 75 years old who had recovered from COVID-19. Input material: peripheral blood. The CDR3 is CASSLEVRGQGYTF. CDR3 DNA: TGTGCCAGCAGCTTGGAGGTGAGGGGACAGGGCTACACCTTC. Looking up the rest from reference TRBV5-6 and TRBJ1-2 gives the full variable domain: DAGVTQSPTHLIKTRGQQVTLRCSPKSGHDTVSWYQQALGQGPQFIFQYYEEEERQRGNFPDRFSGHQFPNYSSELNVNALLLGDSALYLCASSLEVRGQGYTFGSGTRLTVV.